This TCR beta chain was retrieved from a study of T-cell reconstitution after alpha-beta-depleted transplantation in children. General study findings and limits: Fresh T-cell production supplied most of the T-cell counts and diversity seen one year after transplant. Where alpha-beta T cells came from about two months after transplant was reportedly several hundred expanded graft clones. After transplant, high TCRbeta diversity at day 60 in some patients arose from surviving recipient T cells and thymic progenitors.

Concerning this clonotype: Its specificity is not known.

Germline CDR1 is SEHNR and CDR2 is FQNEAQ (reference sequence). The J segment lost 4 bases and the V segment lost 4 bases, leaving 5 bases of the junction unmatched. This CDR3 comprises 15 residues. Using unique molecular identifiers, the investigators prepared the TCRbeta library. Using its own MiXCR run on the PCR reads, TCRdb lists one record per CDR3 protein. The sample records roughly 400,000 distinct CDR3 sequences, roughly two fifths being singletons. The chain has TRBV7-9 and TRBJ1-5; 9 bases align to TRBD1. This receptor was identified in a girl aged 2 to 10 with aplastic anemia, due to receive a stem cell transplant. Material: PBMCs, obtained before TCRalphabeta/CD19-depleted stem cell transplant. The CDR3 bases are TGTGCCAGCAGCTCGATCGGACAGGGGAATCAGCCCCAGCATTTT. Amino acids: CASSSIGQGNQPQHF.